The source of this T cell receptor (beta chain) is a study of T cell responses to AZD1222 COVID-19 vaccine. Study-level background: Analysis merged second doses at about 4 or about 12 weeks. Study findings and constraints: Reportedly, nearly half of unique spike TCRs recognized epitopes outside B.1.351/B.1.1.7 mutations. Only six people who got AZD1222 tested seropositive at baseline.

Profiling relied on immunoSEQ multiplex PCR, and the TCRdb table lists in-frame clones only, not all of them. Of 180,000 or so clones in the sample, 85% to 95% are singletons; the top ten hold approximately 0.6%. As for this clone: The target antigen is unknown.

V gave up 4 bases and J gave up 6 bases, with 13 bases separating them. CDR3 size: 13 residues. The germline gives CDR1 SGHNT, CDR2 YYREEE (reference sequence). This specimen consisted of peripheral blood, obtained on day 0 of AZD1222 vaccination. This TCR was recovered from an adult in good health. J is TRBJ1-2 and V is TRBV5-4; D perhaps matches TRBD1 (5 bases). The CDR3 reads CASSRDGLDGYTF. The DNA of the CDR3 is TGTGCCAGCAGCCGGGACGGCTTAGATGGCTACACCTTC.